This T cell receptor (beta chain) derives from a study of cytomegalovirus exposure and HLA in healthy donors. General study findings and limits: A later analysis found that most CMV-associated TCR beta chains appeared HLA-restricted.

Note on this clone: Its antigen is as yet unknown.

PCR employed 60 Vbeta and 13 Jbeta primers. Profiled with immunoSEQ multiplex PCR; TCRdb holds only in-frame clones, not every one. The sample has under 200,000 clones, more than 70% seen once. Germline V CDR1 and CDR2: SEHNR, FQNEAQ (reference sequence). V was cut by 3 bases and J by 3 bases, with 11 bases left in between. The CDR3 runs to 14 residues. The sequenced sample was PBMCs. This receptor was identified in a boy aged 2 to 9 in good health and CMV-seronegative. The chain couples TRBV7-9 to TRBJ1-1; D perhaps matches TRBD1 (5 bases). The CDR3 protein is CASSFRDSYTEAFF. For the CDR3, the DNA is TGTGCCAGCAGCTTCCGAGACAGTTACACTGAAGCTTTCTTT.